One and the same sample provided the 15 T cell receptor beta chains below, sequenced in a study of T cell repertoires in cytomegalovirus infection. From the reads, TCRdb called clonotypes with MiXCR, one entry per CDR3 protein. The sample yields around 280,000 distinct CDR3 sequences, 9.6% seen once. Sequencing used PBMCs. These receptor sequences come from a human donor in good health (CMV status not recorded). Some clones in this sample may be carry-over from other donors' samples.

The rearrangement joins TRBV29-1 to TRBJ2-7; 9 bases map to TRBD1. This CDR3 is built from 13 residues. V lost 6 bases, J lost 4 bases, and 7 bases stayed unmatched. Looked up from germline, CDR1 is SQVTM and CDR2 is ANQGSEA. For the CDR3, the DNA is TGCAGCGTCGCCGGGACAGGGCTATACGAGCAGTACTTC. It translates to CSVAGTGLYEQYF.

The gene calls are TRBV20-1 and TRBJ2-1; D gene uncertain. Germline CDR1 DFQATT, CDR2 SNEGSKA (reference sequence). Trimming took 5 bases from V and 8 from J, leaving 7 bases between them. The CDR3 is made up of 10 amino acids. The CDR3, as DNA: TGCAGTGCTGCCCTTGATGAGCAGTTCTTC. Translated, it gives CSAALDEQFF.

The sample holds many counts of this clonotype. CDR3 bases: TGCAGTGCTGGAGGGACAGGGAATTCACCCCTCCACTTT. Amino acids: CSAGGTGNSPLHF. The J gene is TRBJ1-6, the V gene TRBV20-1, with 9 bases matching TRBD1. CDR1 and CDR2 from the germline V gene are DFQATT and SNEGSKA (reference sequence). This CDR3 comprises 13 residues. The V gene end was trimmed by 5 bases and the J gene end by 7 bases; junction bases not matched to a gene: 3.

This clonotype has a count of ten or more. This chain connects TRBV14 to TRBJ2-3; 9 nucleotides agree with TRBD2. The V segment lost 6 bases and the J segment 0 bases; nucleotides outside the gene matches: 4. The CDR3 has 15 residues. Germline V lookup: CDR1 SGHDN, CDR2 FVKESK. The CDR3 DNA follows: TGTGCCAGCAGGCTCAGCGGGGGGAGCACAGATACGCAGTATTTT. Translating gives CASRLSGGSTDTQYF.

This clonotype appeared many times. The rearrangement uses TRBV12-3 or TRBV12-4 and TRBJ2-1; 9 nucleotides line up with TRBD1. CDR3 length: 13 residues. V trimming: 5 bases; J trimming: 8 bases; junction bases outside the gene matches: 4. The CDR3 region is CASSRRDRDEQFF. The CDR3 nucleotides read TGTGCCAGCAGTCGCCGGGACAGGGATGAGCAGTTCTTC.

This clonotype was picked up many times. The rearrangement links TRBV2 to TRBJ2-1; 10 bases map to TRBD2. CDR1 is SNHLY and CDR2 is FYNNEI in the germline V gene. CDR3 length equals 15 residues. The V and J ends lost 8 bases and 4 bases, in that order; junction bases with no gene match: 8. The CDR3 DNA reads as TGTGCCAGCGGCAAGCTAGCGGGGGATTACAATGAGCAGTTCTTC. This gives the protein CASGKLAGDYNEQFF.

The V and J genes are TRBV6-2 or TRBV6-3 and TRBJ2-7; D assignment may be TRBD1 or TRBD2 (5 bases each). CDR3 size: 15 residues. Between the trimmed V and J ends, which lost 0 bases and 2 bases, there was a span of 11 bases. Germline V CDR1 and CDR2: MNHEY, SVGEGT. In nucleotides, the CDR3 is TGTGCCAGCAGTTACTCAACAGGAGGTGCCTACGAGCAGTACTTC. Amino acid sequence: CASSYSTGGAYEQYF.

The chain links TRBV27 to TRBJ2-7; tentative D call: TRBD2 (6 bases). Looked up from germline, CDR1 is MNHEY and CDR2 is SMNVEV (reference sequence). Trimming took off 4 bases at V and 4 bases at J, with 20 bases between the two ends. CDR3 length equals 16 residues. CDR3 in amino acids: CASSYSTGVLDYEQYF. The CDR3, as DNA: TGTGCCAGCAGTTATTCTACGGGGGTTCTCGATTACGAGCAGTACTTC.

This clonotype came up many times. CDR3 nucleotides: TGTGCCAGCAGACGGACAGGGGCGGGCTCTGAAGCTTTCTTT. Its translation: CASRRTGAGSEAFF. The chain carries TRBV6-1 and TRBJ1-1; TRBD1 aligns across 9 bases. The CDR3 is 14 amino acids. Germline CDR1 is MNHNS and CDR2 is SASEGT. The trim removed 6 bases at V and 6 bases at J, leaving 8 bases unmatched.

This clonotype was seen ten or more times. The chain is built from TRBV20-1 and TRBJ1-6; D remains unclear. Germline V gene sequence: CDR1 DFQATT, CDR2 SNEGSKA (reference sequence). With 3 bases removed from V and 6 bases from J, the gap between germline ends came to 18 bases. The CDR3 extends over 16 amino acids. The CDR3 loop reads CSASKAGGSVNSPLHF. The CDR3 DNA follows: TGCAGTGCTAGTAAGGCAGGCGGCTCCGTTAATTCACCCCTCCACTTT.

This clonotype was found many times. The gene calls are TRBV29-1 and TRBJ2-3; TRBD2 matches 7 bases. The V and J ends lost 6 bases and 5 bases, in that order; junction bases with no gene match: 17. The CDR3 is made up of 16 amino acids. Germline loops: CDR1 SQVTM, CDR2 ANQGSEA. CDR3 sequence (DNA): TGCAGCGTAACTGGGACCCGCGGGGGTCTGGGAGATACGCAGTATTTT. It is translated as CSVTGTRGGLGDTQYF.

This chain joins TRBV27 and TRBJ1-2; no clear D gene. CDR3 length: 14 amino acids. Germline CDR1 is MNHEY and CDR2 is SMNVEV (reference sequence). The germline V and J ends were trimmed by 5 bases and 7 bases, with 17 bases remaining between them. CDR3 bases: TGTGCCAGCAGTAGACGCCCCAACGTAGGTGGCTACACCTTC. Residues: CASSRRPNVGGYTF.

This clonotype was detected many times. The chain couples TRBV2 to TRBJ2-4, with 8 positions matching TRBD1. CDR1 SNHLY and CDR2 FYNNEI come from the germline V gene. This CDR3 contains 13 residues. The ends lost 6 bases at V and 8 bases at J; junction bases unmatched: 6. CDR3 nucleotide sequence: TGTGCCAGCAGCTTGGACAGGGTTGACATTCAGTACTTC. Its protein product is CASSLDRVDIQYF.

This clonotype was counted ten times or more. J is TRBJ2-7 and V is TRBV4-1, with D possibly TRBD2 on 6 matching bases. Germline V CDR1 and CDR2: MGHRA, YSYEKL. V shed 4 bases and J shed 6 bases, with 19 bases lying between them. This CDR3 is built from 15 residues. The CDR3 is CASSPVAAHGGEQYF. The CDR3 nucleotides are TGCGCCAGCAGCCCCGTAGCGGCCCACGGGGGCGAGCAGTACTTC.

This clonotype occurred a few times. The chain employs TRBV20-1 and TRBJ2-2, with 9 nucleotides matching TRBD2. The CDR3 is made up of 15 amino acids. V was pared by 3 bases and J by 7 bases, with 9 bases of the junction left unmatched. CDR1 DFQATT and CDR2 SNEGSKA come from the germline V gene (reference sequence). As DNA, the CDR3 is TGCAGTGCTAGTCCTATGGCGGGGGGGAACGGGGAGCTGTTTTTT. Protein product: CSASPMAGGNGELFF.